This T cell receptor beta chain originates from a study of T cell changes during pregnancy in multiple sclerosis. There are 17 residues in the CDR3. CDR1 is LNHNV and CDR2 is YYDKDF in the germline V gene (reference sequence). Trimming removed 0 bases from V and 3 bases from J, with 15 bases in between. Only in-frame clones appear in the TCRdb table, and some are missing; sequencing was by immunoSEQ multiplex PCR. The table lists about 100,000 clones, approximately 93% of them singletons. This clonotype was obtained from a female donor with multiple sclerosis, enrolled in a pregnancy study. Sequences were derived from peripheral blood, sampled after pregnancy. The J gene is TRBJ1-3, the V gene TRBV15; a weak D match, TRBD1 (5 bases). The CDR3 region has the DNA TGTGCCACCAGCAGAGAAACCGGGGGTAGGGATGGAAACACCATATATTTT. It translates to CATSRETGGRDGNTIYF. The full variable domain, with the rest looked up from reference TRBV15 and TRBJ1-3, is DAMVIQNPRYQVTQFGKPVTLSCSQTLNHNVMYWYQQKSSQAPKLLFHYYDKDFNNEADTPDNFQSRRPNTSFCFLDIRSPGLGDTAMYLCATSRETGGRDGNTIYFGEGSWLTVV.